This T cell receptor beta chain was identified in a study of cytomegalovirus exposure and HLA in healthy donors. The trim removed 5 bases at V and 0 bases at J, leaving 2 bases unmatched. CDR3 size: 15 residues. Germline assignment: CDR1 MNHEY and CDR2 SMNVEV (reference sequence). Amplification used 60 Vbeta primers and 13 Jbeta primers. This table comes from immunoSEQ multiplex PCR, and its TCRdb copy is limited to in-frame clones, with some not included. The data show 150,000 to 200,000 clones, just over 70% seen once. The receptor was derived from a man between 18 and 35 years old in good health and CMV-seropositive. The gene calls are TRBV27 and TRBJ2-4; 9 positions agree with TRBD1. Sequenced sample: PBMCs. This CDR3 reads CASSRQGVAKNIQYF. The DNA for the CDR3 is TGTGCCAGCAGTCGACAGGGGGTAGCCAAAAACATTCAGTACTTC.